Sequencing of this T cell receptor (beta chain) was carried out in a study of CD8 T cells in Susac syndrome (dated by TCRdb to the late 2010s). Regarding the study in general: Repertoire sequencing was used to test whether CD8+ T cell activation and differentiation in Susac syndrome was antigen driven. Clonality of the CD8+ T cell repertoire was compared between roughly eleven healthy donors, approximately 14 Susac syndrome patients and some 15 multiple sclerosis patients. Points the paper makes about the study in general: The study acknowledged that relatively few individuals were included in the TCR sequencing and HLA analysis.

On this clonotype: Its antigen is currently not known. Per-base quality was not reported, and no clone a single base away is much larger than it.

CDR1 and CDR2, per the germline V gene, are SGHVS and FNYEAQ. The cysteine opens and the phenylalanine closes a CDR3 of 13 amino acids. The read is trimmed to its CDR3 DNA, 39 bases read in frame from base 1. Between the V and J ends, shortened by 2 bases and 3 bases respectively, the junction contains 8 bases. RNA was extracted using the RNeasy kit, and about 0.5 to 1 microgram was reverse transcribed with random hexamers. TCR beta CDR3 regions were amplified with the immunoSEQ multiplex PCR assay covering 54 Vbeta and 13 Jbeta segments. PCR amplification bias was corrected by using a synthetic template baseline for primer optimization and computational correction. In the source study's methods: Reads were annotated to V, D and J genes according to IMGT and were analyzed with immunoSEQ Analyzer, with only productive sequences retained. Clonality was calculated as one minus the Shannon entropy normalized by log2 of the number of productive unique sequences. For each patient and control, public and private clones were evaluated among the 100 most prevalent clones. Clones were defined as Susac-specific if absent from the healthy and MS cohorts, from 1052 published viral clones and from other ImmuneACCESS disease sequences. TCRdb took the public reads, trimmed them with fastp at Q25, ran MiXCR for clone calling and kept in-frame beta chains. Each entry is one CDR3 protein sequence, shown with its most common DNA and genes. The V and J calls reflect TCRdb's pipeline rather than the authors' work. Across this sample there are about 290,000 distinct CDR3 sequences, with about 88% seen only once. The top ten constitute approximately 0.18% of the sample.

Peripheral blood CD8+ and CD4+ T cells from healthy donors, Susac syndrome patients and multiple sclerosis patients were profiled using high-throughput TCR beta sequencing. The multiple sclerosis controls were treatment-naive patients whose relapsing-remitting disease, either stable or active, fulfilled the revised McDonald criteria. Bulk CD8+ and CD4+ T cells were purified by magnetic negative isolation, while CD8+ TEMRA cells were enriched using FACS. Blood was drawn into EDTA tubes, processed within 24 hours, and PBMCs were isolated by density gradient centrifugation. PBMCs intended for TCR sequencing were frozen in liquid nitrogen and were later thawed in a 37 degrees C water bath. Purity of sorted or isolated CD4+, CD8+ and CD8+ TEMRA cells was at least 90%.

This chain is built from TRBV7-6 and TRBJ2-7; no D gene call is confident. Sequencing was performed on CD8+ T cells from PBMCs. This TCR was sampled from a human donor with multiple sclerosis. CDR3 loop: CASSLWEDYEQYF. The bases read TGTGCCAGCAGCTTATGGGAAGACTACGAGCAGTACTTC.